One T cell receptor (beta chain) is described in this entry. The data are from a study of cytomegalovirus exposure and HLA in healthy donors. The CDR3 loop spans 15 amino acids. The ends were cut back, 1 base at V and 2 bases at J, with 14 bases in the middle. The germline gives CDR1 GTSNPN, CDR2 SVGIG (reference sequence). The PCR had 60 Vbeta and 13 Jbeta primers. Clones were sequenced by immunoSEQ multiplex PCR, and TCRdb holds only the in-frame ones, with some missing. This table has hundreds of thousands of clones, more than 60% appearing once. The genes are TRBV30 and TRBJ1-1, with D hard to call. This TCR was sampled from a middle-aged man in good health and CMV-seronegative. Sequencing used PBMCs. The chain's CDR3 is CAWSGGETGNTEAFF. DNA for the CDR3: TGTGCCTGGAGTGGTGGGGAGACGGGAAACACTGAAGCTTTCTTT.